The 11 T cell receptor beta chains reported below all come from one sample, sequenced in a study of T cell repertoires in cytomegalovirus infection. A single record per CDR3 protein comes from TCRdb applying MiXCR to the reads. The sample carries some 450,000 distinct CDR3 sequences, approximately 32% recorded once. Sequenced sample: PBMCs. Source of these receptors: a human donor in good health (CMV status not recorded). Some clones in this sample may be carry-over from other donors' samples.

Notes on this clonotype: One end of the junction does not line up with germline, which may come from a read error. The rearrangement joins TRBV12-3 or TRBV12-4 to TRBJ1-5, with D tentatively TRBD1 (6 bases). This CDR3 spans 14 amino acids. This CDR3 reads CSSSLGGLNQPQHF. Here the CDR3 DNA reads TGTTCCAGCAGCCTTGGGGGCCTTAATCAGCCCCAGCATTTT.

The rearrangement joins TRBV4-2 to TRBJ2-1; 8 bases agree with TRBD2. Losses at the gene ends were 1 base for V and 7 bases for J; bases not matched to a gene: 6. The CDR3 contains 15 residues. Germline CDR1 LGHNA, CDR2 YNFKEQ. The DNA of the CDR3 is TGTGCCAGCAGCCAAGTCCGGGGGGGAGGAAATGAGCAGTTCTTC. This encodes CASSQVRGGGNEQFF.

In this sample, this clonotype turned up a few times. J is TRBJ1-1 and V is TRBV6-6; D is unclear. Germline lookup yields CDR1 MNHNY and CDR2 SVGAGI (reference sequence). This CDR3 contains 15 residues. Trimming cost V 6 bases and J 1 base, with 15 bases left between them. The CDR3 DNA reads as TGTGCCAGCAGGGAGAGGCCGGAGGCGAACACTGAAGCTTTCTTT. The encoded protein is CASRERPEANTEAFF.

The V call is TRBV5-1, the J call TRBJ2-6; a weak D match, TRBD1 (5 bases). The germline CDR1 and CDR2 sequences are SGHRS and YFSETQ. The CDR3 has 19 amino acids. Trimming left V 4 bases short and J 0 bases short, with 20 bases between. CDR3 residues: CASSALTAQSPSGANVLTF. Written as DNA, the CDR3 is TGCGCCAGCAGCGCACTGACAGCCCAAAGCCCCTCTGGGGCCAACGTCCTGACTTTC.

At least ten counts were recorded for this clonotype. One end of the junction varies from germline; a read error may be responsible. The CDR3 loop reads CASRGGTAISFNEQFF. As DNA, the CDR3 is TGTGCCAGCAGGGGGGGGACAGCCATATCCTTCAATGAGCAGTTCTTC. The V call is TRBV7-2, the J call TRBJ2-1; D assignment may be TRBD1 or TRBD2 (7 bases each). The germline V gene has CDR1 SGHTA and CDR2 FQGNSA. The CDR3 runs 16 residues.

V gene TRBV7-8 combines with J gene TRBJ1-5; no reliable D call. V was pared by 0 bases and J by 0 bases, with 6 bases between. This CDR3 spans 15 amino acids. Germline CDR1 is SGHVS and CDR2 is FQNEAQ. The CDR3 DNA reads TGTGCCAGCAGCTTAGCTTGGGATAGCAATCAGCCCCAGCATTTT. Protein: CASSLAWDSNQPQHF.

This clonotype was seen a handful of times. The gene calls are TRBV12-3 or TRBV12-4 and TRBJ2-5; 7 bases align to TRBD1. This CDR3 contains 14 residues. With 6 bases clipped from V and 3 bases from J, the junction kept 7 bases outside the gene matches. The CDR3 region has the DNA TGTGCCAGCAGCCAAGGACAGGCGGAAGAGACCCAGTACTTC. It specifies CASSQGQAEETQYF.

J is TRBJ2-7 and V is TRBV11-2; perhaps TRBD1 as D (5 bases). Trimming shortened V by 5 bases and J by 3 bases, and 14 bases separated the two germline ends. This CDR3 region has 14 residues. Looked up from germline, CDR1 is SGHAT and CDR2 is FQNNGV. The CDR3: CASSPWGGCYEQYF. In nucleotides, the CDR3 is TGTGCCAGCAGCCCTTGGGGCGGATGCTACGAGCAGTACTTC.

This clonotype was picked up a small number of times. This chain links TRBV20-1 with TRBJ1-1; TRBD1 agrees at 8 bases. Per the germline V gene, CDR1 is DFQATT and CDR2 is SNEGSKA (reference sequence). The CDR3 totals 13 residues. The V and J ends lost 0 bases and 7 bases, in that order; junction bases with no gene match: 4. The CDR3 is CSARDADRVEAFF. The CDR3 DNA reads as TGCAGTGCTAGAGATGCGGACAGGGTTGAAGCTTTCTTT.

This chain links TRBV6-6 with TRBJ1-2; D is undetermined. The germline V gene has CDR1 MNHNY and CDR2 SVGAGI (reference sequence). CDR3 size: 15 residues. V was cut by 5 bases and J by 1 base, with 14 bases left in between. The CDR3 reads CASSGPVQSNYGYTF. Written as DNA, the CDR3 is TGTGCCAGCAGTGGCCCTGTTCAGAGTAACTATGGCTACACCTTC.

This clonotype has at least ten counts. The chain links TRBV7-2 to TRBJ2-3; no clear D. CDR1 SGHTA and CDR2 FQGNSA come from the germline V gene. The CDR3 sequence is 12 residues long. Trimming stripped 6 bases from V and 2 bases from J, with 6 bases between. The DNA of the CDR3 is TGTGCCAGCAGTACCTTCACAGATACGCAGTATTTT. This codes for CASSTFTDTQYF. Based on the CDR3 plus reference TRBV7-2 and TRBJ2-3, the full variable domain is GAGVSQSPSNKVTEKGKDVELRCDPISGHTALYWYRQSLGQGLEFLIYFQGNSAPDKSGLPSDRFSAERTGGSVSTLTIQRTQQEDSAVYLCASSTFTDTQYFGPGTRLTVL.